These T cell receptor beta chains were read from a single sample in a study of OX40 agonist ivuxolimab in advanced cancers. Sequencing used immunoSEQ multiplex PCR; TCRdb keeps in-frame clones, though not all of them. Found here are about 23,000 clones, nearly 85% of them singletons; the top ten hold under 9.5%. This specimen consisted of CD4+ or CD8+ T cells sorted from blood, obtained in a trial of the OX40 agonist ivuxolimab. The receptors shown here come from an adult with an advanced solid tumor such as melanoma, head and neck, liver or kidney cancer. The CDR3 runs from the conserved cysteine through the conserved F or W. D genes are given only for firm matches. A clone size is listed for some rows: how often the clone was seen (once, few, many), or a class if it is expanded.

J: TRBJ1-2
V: TRBV7-9
size: few
D: NA
DNA: TGTGCCAGCAGCTTAGGGGATACTAACTATGGCTACACCTTC
CDR3: CASSLGDTNYGYTF

J: TRBJ1-1
V: TRBV27
size: NA
D: NA
DNA: TGTGCCAGCAGTGCCGTGGGGGCACGGGCTTTCTTT
CDR3: CASSAVGARAFF

J: TRBJ1-2
V: TRBV5-4
size: once
D: NA
DNA: TGTGCCAACAGCTTGCAGGGGCTGGACTATGGCTACACCTTC
CDR3: CANSLQGLDYGYTF

J: TRBJ1-4
V: TRBV13
size: NA
D: NA
DNA: TGTGCCAGCAGCTTACGGGGAAACGATGAAAAACTGTTTTTT
CDR3: CASSLRGNDEKLFF

J: TRBJ2-7
V: TRBV27
size: NA
D: NA
DNA: TGTGCCAGCAGTTTTGTCTCAGGGGGGGAGGAGCAGTACTTC
CDR3: CASSFVSGGEEQYF

J: TRBJ2-6
V: TRBV6-6
size: NA
D: NA
DNA: TGTGCCAGCAGTTATCACAGCTCTGGGGCCAACGTCCTGACTTTC
CDR3: CASSYHSSGANVLTF

J: TRBJ2-7
V: TRBV7-2
size: NA
D: TRBD2
DNA: TGTGCCAGCAGGGATCCGCGGGAGGCGTCCTACGAGCAGTACTTC
CDR3: CASRDPREASYEQYF

J: TRBJ1-2
V: TRBV4-2
size: NA
D: NA
DNA: TGTGCCAGCAGCCAAGTATCTGGAGAGTATGGCTACACCTTC
CDR3: CASSQVSGEYGYTF

J: TRBJ1-2
V: TRBV4-1
size: NA
D: NA
DNA: TGCGCCAGCAGCCAAGATTGGTCGGCAGCTAACTATGGCTACACCTTC
CDR3: CASSQDWSAANYGYTF

J: TRBJ2-1
V: TRBV9
size: NA
D: NA
DNA: TGTGCCAGCAGCGAGGAGACCAATGAGCAGTTCTTC
CDR3: CASSEETNEQFF

J: TRBJ1-2
V: TRBV5-6
size: NA
D: NA
DNA: TGTGCCAGCAGCTTTACCGGGCCCCTATCATCCTATGGCTACACCTTC
CDR3: CASSFTGPLSSYGYTF

J: TRBJ2-5
V: TRBV5-6
size: NA
D: TRBD1
DNA: TGTGCCGGAGGACAGGGGGTCACTGAGACCCAGTACTTC
CDR3: CAGGQGVTETQYF

J: TRBJ2-7
V: TRBV4-3
size: NA
D: TRBD2
DNA: TGCGCCAGCAGCCAAGGTCTAGCGGGTCCGTCGGAGCAGTACTTC
CDR3: CASSQGLAGPSEQYF

J: TRBJ2-2
V: TRBV9
size: NA
D: TRBD2
DNA: TGTGCCAGCAGCCCTCGGGCTAGCGGGGGGGCCGGGGAGCTGTTTTTT
CDR3: CASSPRASGGAGELFF

J: TRBJ2-1
V: TRBV6-5
size: NA
D: TRBD2
DNA: TGTGCCAGCAGGGCGGGGGGCAATGAGCAGTTCTTC
CDR3: CASRAGGNEQFF

J: TRBJ1-1
V: TRBV14
size: NA
D: TRBD1
DNA: TGTGCCAGCAGCCAGGATCCAGGGGGGTACACTGAAGCTTTCTTT
CDR3: CASSQDPGGYTEAFF

J: TRBJ2-7
V: TRBV7-9
size: NA
D: NA
DNA: TGTGCCAGCACCCACTCGGCCTACGAGCAGTACTTC
CDR3: CASTHSAYEQYF

J: TRBJ2-7
V: TRBV19
size: NA
D: NA
DNA: TGTGCCAGTAGTATGTCCCCAGGGGGGGCAGCCTCAAGTGAGCAGTACTTC
CDR3: CASSMSPGGAASSEQYF

J: TRBJ1-3
V: TRBV25-1
size: NA
D: NA
DNA: TGTGCCAGCACGGAAGCTGGAAACACCATATATTTT
CDR3: CASTEAGNTIYF

J: TRBJ2-1
V: TRBV5-8
size: NA
D: TRBD1
DNA: TGTGCCAGCAGCACCGGACAGGGGGTTTACAATGAGCAGTTCTTC
CDR3: CASSTGQGVYNEQFF

J: TRBJ2-7
V: TRBV5-4
size: NA
D: NA
DNA: TGTGCCAGCAGCTCACCCATGTACGAGCAGTACTTC
CDR3: CASSSPMYEQYF

J: TRBJ1-1
V: TRBV10-3
size: NA
D: TRBD1
DNA: TGTGCCATCAGTGCCGGGACAGGGGGTCTTGAAGCTTTCTTT
CDR3: CAISAGTGGLEAFF

J: TRBJ1-5
V: TRBV6-4
size: few
D: NA
DNA: TGTGCCAGCAGCGCCGGGAGCAATCAGCCCCAGCATTTT
CDR3: CASSAGSNQPQHF

J: TRBJ1-4
V: TRBV27
size: once
D: NA
DNA: TGTGCCAGCAGTCCGCGACAGGATTTTAATGAAAAACTGTTTTTT
CDR3: CASSPRQDFNEKLFF

J: TRBJ1-1
V: TRBV2
size: NA
D: TRBD1
DNA: TGTGCCACCTGGACAGTCAGGGGGCTTTTGGGCACTGAAGCTTTCTTT
CDR3: CATWTVRGLLGTEAFF

J: TRBJ1-2
V: TRBV4-1
size: NA
D: TRBD1
DNA: TGCGCCAGCAGCCAAGGATTGGCAGGGGGTGGCTACACCTTC
CDR3: CASSQGLAGGGYTF

J: TRBJ1-2
V: TRBV7-9
size: NA
D: NA
DNA: TGTGCCAGCAGCTTAATCCCCGACTTCCGGCAGGACTATGGCTACACCTTC
CDR3: CASSLIPDFRQDYGYTF

J: TRBJ2-7
V: TRBV11-2
size: NA
D: TRBD1
DNA: TGTGCCAGCAGCCAAATTCCGGGACAGGGGATAAGGGAGCAGTACTTC
CDR3: CASSQIPGQGIREQYF

J: TRBJ1-4
V: TRBV5-5
size: NA
D: NA
DNA: TGTGCCAGCAGCTTGGATTTCGGAATTAATGAAAAACTGTTTTTT
CDR3: CASSLDFGINEKLFF

J: TRBJ1-5
V: TRBV4-3
size: NA
D: NA
DNA: TGCGCCAGCAGCCAAGATTACCCGGGGCCAGGCAATCAGCCCCAGCATTTT
CDR3: CASSQDYPGPGNQPQHF

J: TRBJ1-2
V: TRBV13
size: NA
D: TRBD1
DNA: TGTGCCAGCAGCTCGAACAGGGACAGAGCTAACTATGGCTACACCTTC
CDR3: CASSSNRDRANYGYTF

J: TRBJ2-4
V: TRBV5-5
size: NA
D: NA
DNA: TGTGCCAGCAGCTTGGGGGAAAACATTCAGTACTTC
CDR3: CASSLGENIQYF

J: TRBJ2-1
V: TRBV5-8
size: few
D: TRBD1
DNA: TGTGCCAGCAGCCCCGGGGACAGGGGGGCCTACAATGAGCAGTTCTTC
CDR3: CASSPGDRGAYNEQFF

J: TRBJ2-7
V: TRBV27
size: NA
D: NA
DNA: TGTGCCAGCAGTCCCAGAGGGCCCCCAAACGAGCAGTACTTC
CDR3: CASSPRGPPNEQYF

J: TRBJ1-6
V: TRBV2
size: NA
D: NA
DNA: TGTGCCAGCAGTTTCCGGGACATAAGCTCCTATAATTCACCCCTCCACTTT
CDR3: CASSFRDISSYNSPLHF

J: TRBJ1-1
V: TRBV6-6
size: once
D: TRBD1
DNA: TGTGCCAGCAGTTATGAGGGGACAGGAGAAGCTTTCTTT
CDR3: CASSYEGTGEAFF

J: TRBJ1-5
V: TRBV6-5
size: NA
D: TRBD1
DNA: TGTGCCAGCAGCCCTACAGGGGCCAATCAGCCCCAGCATTTT
CDR3: CASSPTGANQPQHF

J: TRBJ2-3
V: TRBV4-2
size: NA
D: TRBD2
DNA: TGTGCCAGCAGCCCCGGGACTAGCGGGGGGGCCAGGTACACAGATACGCAGTATTTT
CDR3: CASSPGTSGGARYTDTQYF

J: TRBJ1-2
V: TRBV13
size: NA
D: TRBD1
DNA: TGTGCCAGCAGCCGGCGGGACAGGATCTATGGCTACACCTTC
CDR3: CASSRRDRIYGYTF

J: TRBJ1-5
V: TRBV6-5
size: NA
D: NA
DNA: TGTGCCAGCAGTGAATGGCGGAGTACTCAGCCCCAGCATTTT
CDR3: CASSEWRSTQPQHF

J: TRBJ2-7
V: TRBV7-9
size: NA
D: TRBD1
DNA: TGTGCCAGCAGCTCTCCACCCGGTTGGACAGGTAGTTTTTACGAGCAGTACTTC
CDR3: CASSSPPGWTGSFYEQYF

J: TRBJ1-5
V: TRBV6-1
size: NA
D: TRBD1
DNA: TGTGCCAGCAGTGAAGGACAGGGGTGGAATCAGCCCCAGCATTTT
CDR3: CASSEGQGWNQPQHF

J: TRBJ2-5
V: TRBV7-8
size: once
D: NA
DNA: TGTGCCAGCAGGCCTAATACAGGGAACCAAGAGACCCAGTACTTC
CDR3: CASRPNTGNQETQYF

J: TRBJ1-3
V: TRBV2
size: NA
D: TRBD1
DNA: TGTGCCAGCAGTCAAAACCCGACAGGGCGCGGAAACACCATATATTTT
CDR3: CASSQNPTGRGNTIYF

J: TRBJ2-7
V: TRBV4-3
size: NA
D: NA
DNA: TGCGCCAGCAGCCAGAGCATCCAGGGAGCGGTCCACGAGCAGTACTTC
CDR3: CASSQSIQGAVHEQYF

J: TRBJ1-6
V: TRBV4-3
size: NA
D: NA
DNA: TGCGCCAGCAGCCAAGATACGGGGAGGAATTCACCCCTCCACTTT
CDR3: CASSQDTGRNSPLHF

J: TRBJ2-7
V: TRBV4-3
size: NA
D: NA
DNA: TGCGCCAGCAGCCAAGAAAGCATCAGGGACGGCGCCTACGAGCAGTACTTC
CDR3: CASSQESIRDGAYEQYF

J: TRBJ2-4
V: TRBV5-5
size: NA
D: NA
DNA: TGTGCCAGCAGCTTGGGTTCGAATAGTCTAGCCAAAAACATTCAGTACTTC
CDR3: CASSLGSNSLAKNIQYF

J: TRBJ2-7
V: TRBV13
size: NA
D: NA
DNA: TGTGCCAGCAGCCCATCCGGCACTGACCCCTACGAGCAGTACTTC
CDR3: CASSPSGTDPYEQYF

J: TRBJ2-1
V: TRBV10-1
size: NA
D: NA
DNA: TGCGCCAGCAGTAATACTCCCGGGGCCTACAATGAGCAGTTCTTC
CDR3: CASSNTPGAYNEQFF

J: TRBJ2-3
V: TRBV9
size: NA
D: NA
DNA: TGTGCCGCTTCATCGGGGGCGGGATTCACAGATACGCAGTATTTT
CDR3: CAASSGAGFTDTQYF

J: TRBJ1-1
V: TRBV11-3
size: few
D: NA
DNA: TGTGCCAGCAGCTTATCCGGTAGGACTGAAGCTTTCTTT
CDR3: CASSLSGRTEAFF

J: TRBJ2-5
V: TRBV27
size: NA
D: NA
DNA: TGTGCCAGCAGTTCGGCCCCCGGACCACCACCAGGAGAGACCCAGTACTTC
CDR3: CASSSAPGPPPGETQYF

J: TRBJ2-7
V: TRBV2
size: NA
D: NA
DNA: TGTGCCAGCATGGGGACGGTGTACGAGCAGTACTTC
CDR3: CASMGTVYEQYF